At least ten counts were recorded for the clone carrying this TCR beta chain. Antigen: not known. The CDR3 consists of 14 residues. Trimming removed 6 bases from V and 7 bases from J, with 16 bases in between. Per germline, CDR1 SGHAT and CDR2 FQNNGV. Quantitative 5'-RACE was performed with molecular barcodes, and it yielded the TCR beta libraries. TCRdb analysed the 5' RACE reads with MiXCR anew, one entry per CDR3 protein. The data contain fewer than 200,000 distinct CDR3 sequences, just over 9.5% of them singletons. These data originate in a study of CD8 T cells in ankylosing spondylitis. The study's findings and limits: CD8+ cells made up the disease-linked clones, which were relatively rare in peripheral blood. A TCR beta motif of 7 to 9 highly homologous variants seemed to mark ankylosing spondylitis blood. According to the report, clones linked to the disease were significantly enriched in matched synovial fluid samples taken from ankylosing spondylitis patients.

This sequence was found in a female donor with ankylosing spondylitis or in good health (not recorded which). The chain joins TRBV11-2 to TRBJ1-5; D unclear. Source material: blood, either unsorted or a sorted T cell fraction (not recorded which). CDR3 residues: CASSINGLGQPQHF. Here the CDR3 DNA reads TGTGCCAGCAGTATCAATGGGTTAGGGCAGCCCCAGCATTTT.